The clone carrying this TCR beta chain showed up many times. What it binds is not known. As part of library construction, unique molecular identifiers were attached to individual cDNA molecules. TCRdb ran MiXCR on the 5' RACE reads and lists one entry per CDR3 protein. The sample yields more than 65,000 distinct CDR3 sequences, about 13% seen once. This record belongs to a study of early T cells in non-severe SARS-CoV-2 infection. About the research overall: RNA in bulk from unsorted whole blood was sequenced, and chains were unpaired.

Study-level points and caveats: The study's VDJdb matching favored anti-spike CD8 responses and missed private and CD4 specificities.

This CDR3 spans 16 amino acids. Trimming left V 4 bases short and J 0 bases short, with 14 bases between. CDR1 is SGHDT, CDR2 YYEEEE, per germline. Material for sequencing was whole blood. This sequence joins TRBV5-6 and TRBJ1-5, with TRBD1 as a possible D gene (5 bases). The sequence came from an adult who was a healthcare worker with PCR-confirmed SARS-CoV-2 infection or an uninfected control (not recorded which). The CDR3: CASSLGAVLSNQPQHF. CDR3 coding DNA: TGTGCCAGCAGCCTCGGGGCCGTACTTAGCAATCAGCCCCAGCATTTT.